Below, 17 T cell receptor beta chains from the same sample are listed, as sequenced in a study of T-cell reconstitution after alpha-beta-depleted transplantation in children. Researchers prepared the TCRbeta library using unique molecular identifiers, the study reports. One entry per CDR3 protein, called by TCRdb with MiXCR from the PCR reads. The table has about 260,000 distinct CDR3 sequences, approximately 8% seen once. Sequencing was performed on PBMCs, mostly from graft donor cells, taken 180 days after TCRalphabeta/CD19-depleted stem cell transplant. The receptors were sampled from a male patient aged 10 to 17 who had a stem cell transplant for acute lymphoblastic leukemia, so the T cells may come from the graft donor.

This chain connects TRBV12-3 or TRBV12-4 to TRBJ2-3, with D possibly being TRBD1 or TRBD2 (5 bases each). V shed 0 bases and J shed 1 base, with 14 bases lying between them. The CDR3 spans 17 residues. The CDR3 reads CASSLAMGRVGTDTQYF. DNA of the CDR3: TGTGCCAGCAGTTTAGCCATGGGGCGGGTGGGCACAGATACGCAGTATTTT.

This clonotype was seen at least ten times. This chain joins TRBV9 and TRBJ2-5; D might be TRBD2 (5 bases). Germline values: CDR1 SGDLS, CDR2 YYNGEE. Trimming stripped 0 bases from V and 5 bases from J, with 11 bases between. The length of the CDR3 is 14 residues. The CDR3 region is CASSVGSGKETQYF. Written as DNA, the CDR3 is TGTGCCAGCAGCGTAGGGTCGGGGAAGGAGACCCAGTACTTC.

V is TRBV10-3 and J is TRBJ2-7, with TRBD2 matching over 7 bases. The length of the CDR3 is 16 residues. CDR1 is ENHRY, CDR2 SYGVKD, per germline. The J segment lost 3 bases and the V segment lost 4 bases, leaving 12 bases of the junction unmatched. CDR3 in amino acids: CAISAPSGLDGYEQYF. CDR3 sequence (DNA): TGTGCCATCAGTGCGCCTAGCGGATTAGACGGCTACGAGCAGTACTTC.

This clonotype was recorded at least ten times. The chain employs TRBV4-3 and TRBJ2-7; D gene ambiguous. The V and J ends lost 0 bases and 7 bases respectively, with 13 bases between them. Germline V lookup: CDR1 LGHNA, CDR2 YSLEER. There are 14 residues in the CDR3. The CDR3 DNA is TGCGCCAGCAGCCAAGAGGATCGAGCCGGTGAGCAGTACTTC. It encodes CASSQEDRAGEQYF.

This clonotype was seen repeatedly, ten times or more. The V and J genes are TRBV7-9 and TRBJ2-5; D not certain. The CDR3 is made up of 11 amino acids. With 2 bases removed from V and 5 bases from J, the gap between germline ends came to 3 bases. Germline CDR1 is SEHNR and CDR2 is FQNEAQ (reference sequence). DNA of the CDR3: TGTGCCAGCAGCTTATTCGAGACCCAGTACTTC. It translates to CASSLFETQYF.

This clonotype was counted at least ten times. V usage is TRBV20-1 and J usage is TRBJ2-1; D gene unclear. Germline CDR1 and CDR2: DFQATT and SNEGSKA (reference sequence). Trimming pared 7 bases from V and 7 bases from J, leaving 8 bases between. The CDR3 extends over 10 amino acids. CDR3 residues: CSVGVNEQFF. CDR3 DNA: TGCAGTGTTGGTGTGAATGAGCAGTTCTTC.

This clonotype was recorded many times. This CDR3 reads CASSQTLGGEQYF. CDR3 DNA sequence: TGTGCCAGCAGCCAGACGTTGGGGGGCGAGCAGTACTTC. The V call is TRBV7-6, the J call TRBJ2-7; weak D call: TRBD2 (6 bases). This CDR3 is 13 amino acids long. Germline values: CDR1 SGHVS, CDR2 FNYEAQ. The V gene lost 5 bases and the J gene lost 6 bases, with 14 bases spanning the gap.

In this sample, this clonotype turned up a few times. The CDR3 DNA sequence: TGTGCCAGCAGCTTAGCGAGACAGGGCCCCTACGAGCAGTACTTC. Its translation is CASSLARQGPYEQYF. The chain carries TRBV7-9 and TRBJ2-7; 7 bases are a match to TRBD1. The J segment lost 2 bases and the V segment lost 0 bases, leaving 4 bases of the junction unmatched. This CDR3 contains 15 residues. The germline gives CDR1 SEHNR, CDR2 FQNEAQ (reference sequence).

The table lists this clonotype with many counts. This chain connects TRBV20-1 to TRBJ2-2, with a tentative D call TRBD2 (6 bases). The CDR3 sequence is 14 residues long. Germline lookup yields CDR1 DFQATT and CDR2 SNEGSKA (reference sequence). V lost 6 bases and J 5 bases, leaving 16 bases between the germline ends. This chain's CDR3 is CSAQSYRGTGELFF. As DNA, the CDR3 is TGCAGTGCCCAGTCGTACCGGGGGACCGGGGAGCTGTTTTTT.

This clonotype was seen repeatedly, ten times or more. This rearrangement joins TRBV7-6 to TRBJ2-7, with D possibly being TRBD1 (6 bases). The CDR3 has 13 residues. V dropped 5 bases and J dropped 1 base, with 9 bases sitting between them. The germline gives CDR1 SGHVS, CDR2 FNYEAQ. The CDR3: CASSPGESYEQYF. In DNA form, the CDR3 reads TGTGCCAGCAGCCCAGGGGAATCCTACGAGCAGTACTTC.

This clonotype has ten or more counts. The chain is built from TRBV15 and TRBJ1-2, with D maybe TRBD1 (6 bases). Trimming removed 3 bases at V and 2 bases at J, with 10 bases between. Germline V gene lookup returns CDR1 LNHNV and CDR2 YYDKDF (reference sequence). The CDR3 has 14 amino acids. The CDR3 region has the DNA TGTGCCACCAGCAGCCCGGGACAAAACTATGGCTACACCTTC. Translated: CATSSPGQNYGYTF.

There are many counts of this clonotype. V usage is TRBV5-6 and J usage is TRBJ2-1; 7 nucleotides line up with TRBD1. With 1 base clipped from V and 4 bases from J, the junction kept 2 bases outside the gene matches. Germline-derived CDR1 and CDR2 are SGHDT and YYEEEE. This CDR3 has 14 amino acids. CDR3: CASSLRTGYNEQFF. The CDR3 DNA reads as TGTGCCAGCAGCTTGAGGACAGGTTACAATGAGCAGTTCTTC.

This clonotype showed up many times. CDR3 DNA: TGTGCCATCAGCCAAACAGAAATTGAAGCTTTCTTT. It translates to CAISQTEIEAFF. This rearrangement joins TRBV10-3 to TRBJ1-1, with no clear D. The CDR3 length is 12 residues. CDR1 is ENHRY and CDR2 is SYGVKD in the germline V gene. Trimming cost V 6 bases and J 7 bases, with 12 bases left between them.

The table lists this clonotype with many counts. The chain links TRBV5-1 to TRBJ2-4, with D possibly being TRBD2 (7 bases). Germline V gives CDR1 SGHRS, CDR2 YFSETQ. V was pared by 0 bases and J by 8 bases, with 9 bases between. The CDR3 extends over 13 amino acids. The CDR3 sequence: CASSLEGGDIQYF. CDR3 bases: TGCGCCAGCAGCTTGGAGGGGGGGGACATTCAGTACTTC. Based on the CDR3 plus reference TRBV5-1 and TRBJ2-4, the full variable domain is KAGVTQTPRYLIKTRGQQVTLSCSPISGHRSVSWYQQTPGQGLQFLFEYFSETQRNKGNFPGRFSGRQFSNSRSEMNVSTLELGDSALYLCASSLEGGDIQYFGAGTRLSVL.

This clonotype has a count of ten or more. The CDR3 DNA follows: TGTGCCAGCAGTTCCGACAAATACGAGCAGTACTTC. Translation gives CASSSDKYEQYF. This sequence joins TRBV28 and TRBJ2-7; D call uncertain. From germline, CDR1 is MDHEN and CDR2 SYDVKM. The CDR3 has 12 residues. The ends were cut back, 4 bases at V and 4 bases at J, with 8 bases in the middle.

V gene TRBV24-1 combines with J gene TRBJ2-5, with D maybe TRBD2 (7 bases). The V gene's germline CDR1 is KGHDR and CDR2 SFDVKD. The CDR3 runs to 17 residues. V was pared by 5 bases and J by 1 base, with 19 bases between. CDR3 residues: CATSGPEGGFGQETQYF. In DNA form, the CDR3 reads TGTGCCACCAGTGGTCCAGAGGGGGGGTTTGGCCAAGAGACCCAGTACTTC.

This clonotype was seen at least ten times. The chain is built from TRBV29-1 and TRBJ2-7, with 7 bases identical to TRBD1. The CDR3 runs 14 residues. V lost 7 bases to trimming and J lost 5 bases; unmatched junction nucleotides: 14. Germline values: CDR1 SQVTM, CDR2 ANQGSEA. The CDR3 loop is CSGSTAKGADEQYF. The CDR3 DNA sequence: TGCAGCGGCTCGACCGCAAAGGGGGCAGACGAGCAGTACTTC.